A selection of T cell receptor beta chains follows, all from one sample in a study of neoadjuvant nivolumab and ipilimumab in lung cancer. Sequencing used immunoSEQ multiplex PCR; TCRdb keeps in-frame clones, though not all of them. This table holds approximately 13,000 clones, around 70% found once. Sequencing was performed on peripheral blood, taken after neoadjuvant nivolumab, alone or with ipilimumab, at or shortly before surgery. The receptors derive from an adult with non-small cell lung cancer. The CDR3 runs from the conserved cysteine through the conserved F or W. A D gene is named only where the DNA matches it firmly. Size tells how often a clone was seen (once, few, many) or the class of an expanded clone, and some rows leave it out.

v_gene	abundance	j_gene	d_gene	CDR3nt	CDR3aa
TRBV7-9	-	TRBJ1-2	-	TGTGCCAGCAGCTTAGTCGGGGGGCCTGATGGCTACACCTTC	CASSLVGGPDGYTF
TRBV5-5	-	TRBJ2-7	-	TGTGCCAGCAGCCCGATTGGGGTGCAAGTCTACGAGCAGTACTTC	CASSPIGVQVYEQYF
TRBV7-9	few	TRBJ1-1	-	TGTGCCAGCAGCGGCACTGAAGCTTTCTTT	CASSGTEAFF
TRBV18	-	TRBJ1-2	-	TGTGCCAGCTCACCACTCGACTATGGCTACACCTTC	CASSPLDYGYTF
TRBV6-1	-	TRBJ1-2	TRBD1	TGTGCCAGCAGTGAAGCGGGGACAGTCTATGGCTACACCTTC	CASSEAGTVYGYTF
TRBV5-4	few	TRBJ1-2	-	TGTGCCAGCAGCAAGGACGGGCGGCAAGGCTACACCTTC	CASSKDGRQGYTF
TRBV18	-	TRBJ2-7	-	TGTGCCAGCTCACGAACGACCGGGACGGATCTCTACGAGCAGTACTTC	CASSRTTGTDLYEQYF
TRBV5-1	-	TRBJ1-1	-	TGCGCCAGCAGCTTAGGGCAGGGTGGCACTGAAGCTTTCTTT	CASSLGQGGTEAFF
TRBV5-1	-	TRBJ1-1	-	TGCGCCAGCAGCTTGGGTCGTGACGCCCACATGAACACTGAAGCTTTCTTT	CASSLGRDAHMNTEAFF
TRBV6-5	-	TRBJ2-5	-	TGTGCCAGCAGTGGGTCAGCACAAGAGACCCAGTACTTC	CASSGSAQETQYF
TRBV30	few	TRBJ2-7	-	TGTGCCTGGAGTGTTTCGGTCTACGAGCAGTACTTC	CAWSVSVYEQYF
TRBV7-8	-	TRBJ1-5	-	TGTGCCAGCAGCTTAGCGAGGGATGGCAATCAGCCCCAGCATTTT	CASSLARDGNQPQHF
TRBV7-2	-	TRBJ1-5	-	TGTGCCAGCAGCTTAACGGGACTTGGCAATCAGCCCCAGCATTTT	CASSLTGLGNQPQHF
TRBV9	-	TRBJ1-1	-	TGTGCCAGCGGGGGCGGATTGAACACTGAAGCTTTCTTT	CASGGGLNTEAFF
TRBV7-9	-	TRBJ1-4	-	TGTGCCAGCAGCTTTGCGGGGGACGGAGAAAAACTGTTTTTT	CASSFAGDGEKLFF
TRBV2	few	TRBJ2-1	-	TGTGCCAGCAGTGGGCACGACAATGAGCAGTTCTTC	CASSGHDNEQFF
TRBV18	-	TRBJ2-1	TRBD2	TGTGCCAGCTCACCACCTGGCGGGAGGATACACAATGAGCAGTTCTTC	CASSPPGGRIHNEQFF